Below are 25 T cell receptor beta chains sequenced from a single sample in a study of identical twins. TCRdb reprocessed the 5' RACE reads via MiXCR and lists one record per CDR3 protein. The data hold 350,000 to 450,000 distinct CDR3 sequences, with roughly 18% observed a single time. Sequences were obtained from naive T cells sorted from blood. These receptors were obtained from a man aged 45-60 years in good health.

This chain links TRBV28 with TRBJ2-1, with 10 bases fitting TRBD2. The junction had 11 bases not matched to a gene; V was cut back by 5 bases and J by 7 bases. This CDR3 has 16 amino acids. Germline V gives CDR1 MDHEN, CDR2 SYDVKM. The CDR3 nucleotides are TGTGCCAGCAGTCCGCAAGCGGGAGGGAGGGGGAATGAGCAGTTCTTC. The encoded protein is CASSPQAGGRGNEQFF.

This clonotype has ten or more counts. CDR3 coding DNA: TGTGCCAGCTCACCACCGGGCTCTGGGGCCAACGTCCTGACTTTC. Its translation: CASSPPGSGANVLTF. The V gene is TRBV18, the J gene TRBJ2-6, with unresolved D. Germline V CDR1 and CDR2: KGHSH, LQKENI. CDR3 length equals 15 residues. Trimming shortened V by 0 bases and J by 0 bases, and 3 bases separated the two germline ends.

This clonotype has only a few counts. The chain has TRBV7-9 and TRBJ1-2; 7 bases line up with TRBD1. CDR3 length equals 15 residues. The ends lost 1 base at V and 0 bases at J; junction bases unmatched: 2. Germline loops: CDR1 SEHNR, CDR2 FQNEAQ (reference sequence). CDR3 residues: CASSLGQGANYGYTF. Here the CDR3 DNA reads TGTGCCAGCAGCTTAGGACAGGGTGCTAACTATGGCTACACCTTC.

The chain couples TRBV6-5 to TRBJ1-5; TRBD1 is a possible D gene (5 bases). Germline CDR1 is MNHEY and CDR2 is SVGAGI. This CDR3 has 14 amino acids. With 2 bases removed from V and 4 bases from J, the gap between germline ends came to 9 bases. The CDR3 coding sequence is TGTGCCAGCAGTTACCTGGGACTTAATCAGCCCCAGCATTTT. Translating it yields CASSYLGLNQPQHF.

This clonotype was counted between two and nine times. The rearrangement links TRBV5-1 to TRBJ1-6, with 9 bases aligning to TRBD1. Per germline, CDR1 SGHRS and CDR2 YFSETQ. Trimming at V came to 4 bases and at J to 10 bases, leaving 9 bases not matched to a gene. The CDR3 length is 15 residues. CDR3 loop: CASSLRQGVGSPLHF. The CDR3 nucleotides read TGCGCCAGCAGCCTTCGACAGGGGGTTGGATCACCCCTCCACTTT. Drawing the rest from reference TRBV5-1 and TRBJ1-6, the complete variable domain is KAGVTQTPRYLIKTRGQQVTLSCSPISGHRSVSWYQQTPGQGLQFLFEYFSETQRNKGNFPGRFSGRQFSNSRSEMNVSTLELGDSALYLCASSLRQGVGSPLHFGNGTRLTVT.

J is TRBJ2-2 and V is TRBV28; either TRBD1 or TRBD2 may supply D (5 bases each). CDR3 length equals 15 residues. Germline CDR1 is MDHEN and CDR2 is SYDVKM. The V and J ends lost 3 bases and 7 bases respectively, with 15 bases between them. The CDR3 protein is CASSLDLGPLGELFF. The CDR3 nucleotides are TGTGCCAGCAGTTTGGACCTGGGACCGCTCGGGGAGCTGTTTTTT.

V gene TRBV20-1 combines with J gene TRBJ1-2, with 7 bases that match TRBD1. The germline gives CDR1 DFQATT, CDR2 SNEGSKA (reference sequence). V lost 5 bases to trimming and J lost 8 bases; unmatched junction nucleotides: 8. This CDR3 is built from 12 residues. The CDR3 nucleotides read TGCAGTGCTGGGACAGTCGGAGGCGGCTACACCTTC. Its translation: CSAGTVGGGYTF.

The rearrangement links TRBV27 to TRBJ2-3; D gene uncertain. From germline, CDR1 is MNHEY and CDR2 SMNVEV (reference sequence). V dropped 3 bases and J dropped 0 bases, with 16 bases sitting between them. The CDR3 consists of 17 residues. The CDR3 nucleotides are TGTGCCAGCAGTTTTTTTTTTGCGCGAGACAGCACAGATACGCAGTATTTT. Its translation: CASSFFFARDSTDTQYF.

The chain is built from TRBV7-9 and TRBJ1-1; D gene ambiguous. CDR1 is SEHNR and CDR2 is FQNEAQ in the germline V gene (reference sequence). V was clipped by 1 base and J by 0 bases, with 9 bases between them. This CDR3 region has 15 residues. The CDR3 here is CASSLDSPLNTEAFF. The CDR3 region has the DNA TGTGCCAGCAGCTTAGACTCTCCGTTGAACACTGAAGCTTTCTTT.

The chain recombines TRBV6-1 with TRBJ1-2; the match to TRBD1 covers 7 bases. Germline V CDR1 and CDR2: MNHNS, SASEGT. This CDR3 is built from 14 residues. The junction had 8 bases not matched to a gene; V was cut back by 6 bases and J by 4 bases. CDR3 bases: TGTGCCAGCAGAGGACAGGTCGTAGTCTATGGCTACACCTTC. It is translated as CASRGQVVVYGYTF.

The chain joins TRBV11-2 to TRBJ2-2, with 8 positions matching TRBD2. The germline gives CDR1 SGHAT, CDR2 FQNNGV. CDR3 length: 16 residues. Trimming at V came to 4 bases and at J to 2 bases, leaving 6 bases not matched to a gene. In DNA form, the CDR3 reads TGTGCCAGCAGCTCCCGGCTAGCGGGTAACACCGGGGAGCTGTTTTTT. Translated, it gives CASSSRLAGNTGELFF. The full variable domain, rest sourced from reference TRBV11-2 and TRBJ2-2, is EAGVAQSPRYKIIEKRQSVAFWCNPISGHATLYWYQQILGQGPKLLIQFQNNGVVDDSQLPKDRFSAERLKGVDSTLKIQPAKLEDSAVYLCASSSRLAGNTGELFFGEGSRLTVL.

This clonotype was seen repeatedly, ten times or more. CDR3 loop: CASSLGVTDNEQFF. For the CDR3, the DNA is TGTGCCAGCAGCTTGGGGGTGACAGACAATGAGCAGTTCTTC. The gene calls are TRBV5-4 and TRBJ2-1, with D possibly being TRBD1 (5 bases). The germline V and J ends were trimmed by 0 bases and 5 bases, with 9 bases remaining between them. Germline loops: CDR1 SGHNT, CDR2 YYREEE (reference sequence). The length of the CDR3 is 14 residues. Full variable domain (remainder filled in from reference TRBV5-4 and TRBJ2-1): ETGVTQSPTHLIKTRGQQVTLRCSSQSGHNTVSWYQQALGQGPQFIFQYYREEENGRGNFPPRFSGLQFPNYSSELNVNALELDDSALYLCASSLGVTDNEQFFGPGTRLTVL.

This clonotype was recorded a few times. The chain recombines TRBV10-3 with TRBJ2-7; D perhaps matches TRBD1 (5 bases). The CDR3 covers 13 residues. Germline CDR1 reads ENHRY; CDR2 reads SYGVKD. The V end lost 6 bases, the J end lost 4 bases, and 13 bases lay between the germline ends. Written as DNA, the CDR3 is TGTGCCATCAGGGGTTCAGGGTTTTACGAGCAGTACTTC. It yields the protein CAIRGSGFYEQYF.

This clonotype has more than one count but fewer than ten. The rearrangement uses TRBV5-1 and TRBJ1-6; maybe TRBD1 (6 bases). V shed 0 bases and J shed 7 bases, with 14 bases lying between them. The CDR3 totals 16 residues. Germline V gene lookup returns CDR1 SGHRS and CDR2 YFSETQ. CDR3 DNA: TGCGCCAGCAGCTTGGATATTCAGGGGACAAATTCACCCCTCCACTTT. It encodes CASSLDIQGTNSPLHF.

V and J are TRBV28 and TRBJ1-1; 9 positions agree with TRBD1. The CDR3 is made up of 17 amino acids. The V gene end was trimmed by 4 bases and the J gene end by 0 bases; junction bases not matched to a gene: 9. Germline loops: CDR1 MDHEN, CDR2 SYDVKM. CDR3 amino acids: CASSSYRGRVLNTEAFF. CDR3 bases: TGTGCCAGCAGTTCTTACAGGGGGCGAGTGCTGAACACTGAAGCTTTCTTT.

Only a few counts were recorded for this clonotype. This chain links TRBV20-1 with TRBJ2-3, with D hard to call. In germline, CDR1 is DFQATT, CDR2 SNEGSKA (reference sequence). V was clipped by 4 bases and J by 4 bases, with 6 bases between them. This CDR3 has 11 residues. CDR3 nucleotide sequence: TGCAGTGCTAATCGGGCAGATACGCAGTATTTT. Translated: CSANRADTQYF.

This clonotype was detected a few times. As DNA, the CDR3 is TGTGCCAGCAGCTTAAGCGCGGGTAGAGAGACCCAGTACTTC. Protein sequence: CASSLSAGRETQYF. This chain joins TRBV7-2 and TRBJ2-5; a weak D match, TRBD2 (5 bases). This CDR3 is 14 amino acids long. Germline V CDR1 and CDR2: SGHTA, FQGNSA. Trimming took off 2 bases at V and 4 bases at J, with 11 bases between the two ends. The entire variable domain, with the rest obtained from reference TRBV7-2 and TRBJ2-5, is as follows: GAGVSQSPSNKVTEKGKDVELRCDPISGHTALYWYRQSLGQGLEFLIYFQGNSAPDKSGLPSDRFSAERTGGSVSTLTIQRTQQEDSAVYLCASSLSAGRETQYFGPGTRLLVL.

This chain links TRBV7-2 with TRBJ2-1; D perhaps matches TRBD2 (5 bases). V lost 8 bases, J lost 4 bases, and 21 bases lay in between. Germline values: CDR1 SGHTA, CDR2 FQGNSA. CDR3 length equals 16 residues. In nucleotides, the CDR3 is TGTGCCAGCCAGAAATACGGACTGCCAGAGTACAATGAGCAGTTCTTC. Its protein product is CASQKYGLPEYNEQFF.

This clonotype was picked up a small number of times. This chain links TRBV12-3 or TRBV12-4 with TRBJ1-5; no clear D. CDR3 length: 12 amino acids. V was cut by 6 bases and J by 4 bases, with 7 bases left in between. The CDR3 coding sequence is TGTGCCAGCAGCCCCACTAATCAGCCCCAGCATTTT. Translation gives CASSPTNQPQHF.

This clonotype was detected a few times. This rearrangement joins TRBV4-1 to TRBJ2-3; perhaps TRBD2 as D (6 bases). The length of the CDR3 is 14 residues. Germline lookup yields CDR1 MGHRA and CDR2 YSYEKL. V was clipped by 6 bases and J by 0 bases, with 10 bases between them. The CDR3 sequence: CASRPTSSTDTQYF. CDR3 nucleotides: TGCGCCAGCAGGCCTACTAGCAGCACAGATACGCAGTATTTT.

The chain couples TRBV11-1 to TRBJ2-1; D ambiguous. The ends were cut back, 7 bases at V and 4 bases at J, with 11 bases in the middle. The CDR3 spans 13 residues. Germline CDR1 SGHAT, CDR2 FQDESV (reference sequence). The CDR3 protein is CASTDRYYNEQFF. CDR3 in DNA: TGTGCCAGCACCGATAGATATTACAATGAGCAGTTCTTC.

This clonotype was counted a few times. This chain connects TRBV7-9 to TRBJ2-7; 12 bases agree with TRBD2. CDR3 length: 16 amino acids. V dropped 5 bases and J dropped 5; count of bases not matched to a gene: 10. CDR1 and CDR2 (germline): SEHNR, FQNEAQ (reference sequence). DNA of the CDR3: TGTGCCAGCAGCCCTCTAGCGGGGGGGCAGAAGGACGAGCAGTACTTC. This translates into CASSPLAGGQKDEQYF.

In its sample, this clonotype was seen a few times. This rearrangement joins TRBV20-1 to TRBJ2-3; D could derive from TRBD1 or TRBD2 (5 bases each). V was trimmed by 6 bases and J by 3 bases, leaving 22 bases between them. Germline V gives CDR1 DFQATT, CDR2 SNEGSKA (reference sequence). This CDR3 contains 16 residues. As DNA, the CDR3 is TGCAGTGCAAAAGGGGCGGGCCCGGTGGGGACAGATACGCAGTATTTT. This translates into CSAKGAGPVGTDTQYF.

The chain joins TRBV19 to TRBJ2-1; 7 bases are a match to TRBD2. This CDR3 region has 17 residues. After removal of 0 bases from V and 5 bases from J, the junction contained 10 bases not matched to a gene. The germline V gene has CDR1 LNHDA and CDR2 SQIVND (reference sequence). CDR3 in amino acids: CASSIDLASGYHNEQFF. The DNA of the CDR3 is TGTGCCAGTAGTATAGATCTGGCTAGCGGATACCACAATGAGCAGTTCTTC.

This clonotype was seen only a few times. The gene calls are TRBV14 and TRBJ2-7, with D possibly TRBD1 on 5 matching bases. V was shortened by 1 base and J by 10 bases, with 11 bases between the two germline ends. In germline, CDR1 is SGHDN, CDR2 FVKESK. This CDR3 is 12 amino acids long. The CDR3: CASSQGPRVQYF. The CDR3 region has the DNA TGTGCCAGCAGCCAAGGCCCCAGGGTTCAGTACTTC. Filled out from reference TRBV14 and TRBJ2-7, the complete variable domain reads EAGVTQFPSHSVIEKGQTVTLRCDPISGHDNLYWYRRVMGKEIKFLLHFVKESKQDESGMPNNRFLAERTGGTYSTLKVQPAELEDSGVYFCASSQGPRVQYFGPGTRLTVT.